One sample yielded the 10 T cell receptor beta chains listed below, sequenced in a study of Ad26.COV2.S vaccination and SARS-CoV-2 variants. Measured with immunoSEQ multiplex PCR; TCRdb has only the in-frame clones, and not every one. In the table there are fewer than 500,000 clones, approximately 92% of which are singletons. Noted treatment: roughly 20 received Ad26.COV2.S at low or high dose, single or two shots; about 5 received placebo; per-sample allocation not given. Following the first vaccine or placebo injection, samples were taken on day 63. The sequences come from peripheral blood, collected in a trial of Ad26.COV2.S vaccine versus placebo. All receptors derive from a person aged 18 to 59 who received the Ad26.COV2.S COVID-19 vaccine or a placebo.

The rearrangement links TRBV14 to TRBJ1-2; D is undetermined. Trimming pared 4 bases from V and 2 bases from J, leaving 14 bases between. The CDR3 spans 15 residues. CDR1 is SGHDN, CDR2 FVKESK, per germline. Here the CDR3 reads CASSRYSPANYGYTF. The CDR3 DNA is TGTGCCAGCAGCCGTTACTCCCCGGCGAACTATGGCTACACCTTC.

J is TRBJ2-3 and V is TRBV6-4; the D gene is possibly TRBD2 (7 bases). This CDR3 comprises 16 residues. Germline V gene lookup returns CDR1 MRHNA and CDR2 SNTAGT. V lost 6 bases to trimming and J lost 2 bases, with 18 bases between them. CDR3 bases: TGTGCCAGCAGGCCCCGGGGGGACACCTACACAGATACGCAGTATTTT. Amino acids: CASRPRGDTYTDTQYF.

The chain combines TRBV4-2 with TRBJ1-4; 7 positions match TRBD1. The CDR3 length is 17 residues. The V gene's germline CDR1 is LGHNA and CDR2 YNFKEQ. The V gene end was trimmed by 2 bases and the J gene end by 0 bases; junction bases not matched to a gene: 6. The CDR3 loop is CASSQRQGLATNEKLFF. The CDR3 DNA sequence: TGTGCCAGCAGCCAAAGACAGGGTCTGGCAACTAATGAAAAACTGTTTTTT.

Here the CDR3 DNA reads TGTGCCAGCAGCTCCCGGACAGCCTTAGACGATGGCTACACCTTC. It encodes CASSSRTALDDGYTF. This sequence joins TRBV7-8 and TRBJ1-2, with D possibly being TRBD1 (6 bases). This CDR3 is built from 15 residues. Trimming left V 4 bases short and J 6 bases short, with 18 bases between. Germline loops: CDR1 SGHVS, CDR2 FQNEAQ. The entire variable domain, with the rest obtained from reference TRBV7-8 and TRBJ1-2, is as follows: GAGVSQSPRYKVAKRGQDVALRCDPISGHVSLFWYQQALGQGPEFLTYFQNEAQLDKSGLPSDRFFAERPEGSVSTLKIQRTQQEDSAVYLCASSSRTALDDGYTFGSGTRLTVV.

The V and J genes are TRBV2 and TRBJ1-6; TRBD1 matches 9 bases. The ends lost 6 bases at V and 10 bases at J; junction bases unmatched: 7. Germline V gene sequence: CDR1 SNHLY, CDR2 FYNNEI. The CDR3 runs to 14 residues. Here the CDR3 reads CASSPGTGTSPLHF. The CDR3 nucleotides are TGTGCCAGCAGCCCCGGGACAGGGACCTCACCCCTCCACTTT.

The V and J genes are TRBV21-1 and TRBJ2-7; the DNA was not compared with TRBD1, the D call given in the table. TRBV21-1 has pseudogene status. The CDR3 runs 15 residues. Here the CDR3 reads CASSNPHRQVYEQYF. The DNA for the CDR3 is TGTGCCAGCAGCAACCCCCACAGGCAAGTCTACGAGCAGTACTTC.

The chain couples TRBV11-1 to TRBJ2-3; D ambiguous. Germline V gene data show CDR1 as SGHAT and CDR2 as FQDESV (reference sequence). This CDR3 comprises 12 residues. V was cut by 5 bases and J by 0 bases, with 3 bases left in between. The CDR3 reads CASSPSTDTQYF. CDR3 nucleotide sequence: TGTGCCAGCAGCCCTAGCACAGATACGCAGTATTTT. The full variable domain, completed using reference TRBV11-1 and TRBJ2-3, is EAEVAQSPRYKITEKSQAVAFWCDPISGHATLYWYRQILGQGPELLVQFQDESVVDDSQLPKDRFSAERLKGVDSTLKIQPAELGDSAMYLCASSPSTDTQYFGPGTRLTVL.

V is TRBV7-2 and J is TRBJ1-1; TRBD1 matches 7 bases. Germline V gene data show CDR1 as SGHTA and CDR2 as FQGNSA. The V and J ends lost 4 bases and 6 bases, in that order; junction bases with no gene match: 5. CDR3 length: 13 residues. CDR3 region: CASSSNRGPEAFF. CDR3 coding DNA: TGTGCCAGCAGCTCGAACAGGGGCCCTGAAGCTTTCTTT.

V gene TRBV5-1 combines with J gene TRBJ2-1; 12 positions agree with TRBD2. With 4 bases clipped from V and 7 bases from J, the junction kept 6 bases outside the gene matches. The length of the CDR3 is 15 residues. Germline CDR1 reads SGHRS; CDR2 reads YFSETQ. DNA of the CDR3: TGCGCCAGCAGCGTCCGACTAGCGGGAGTGAATGAGCAGTTCTTC. Encoded protein: CASSVRLAGVNEQFF.

This clone was seen a single time. The CDR3 DNA is TGTGCCAGCAGCCAAGAGGTCGAGCGGGCCTTTGTAGAGACCCAGTACTTC. Translation: CASSQEVERAFVETQYF. The genes are TRBV3-1 (or the pseudogene TRBV3-2) and TRBJ2-5; D is perhaps TRBD2 (6 bases). There are 17 residues in the CDR3. V dropped 0 bases and J dropped 4 bases, with 18 bases sitting between them. Germline values: CDR1 LGHDT, CDR2 YNNKEL (reference sequence).